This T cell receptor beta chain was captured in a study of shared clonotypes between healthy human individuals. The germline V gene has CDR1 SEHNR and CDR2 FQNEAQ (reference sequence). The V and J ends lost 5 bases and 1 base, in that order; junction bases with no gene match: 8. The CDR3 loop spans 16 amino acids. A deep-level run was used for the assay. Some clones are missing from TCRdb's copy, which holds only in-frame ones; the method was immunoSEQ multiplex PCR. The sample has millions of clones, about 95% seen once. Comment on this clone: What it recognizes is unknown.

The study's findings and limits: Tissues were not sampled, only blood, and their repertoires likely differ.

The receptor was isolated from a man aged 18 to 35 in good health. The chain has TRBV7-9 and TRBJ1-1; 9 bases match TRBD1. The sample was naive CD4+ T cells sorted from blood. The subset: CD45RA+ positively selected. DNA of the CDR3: TGTGCCAGCAGCCCGGGACAGGGTAAGGGGAACACTGAAGCTTTCTTT. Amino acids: CASSPGQGKGNTEAFF.